The TCR beta chain described here comes from a study of T cell repertoires in cytomegalovirus infection. The CDR3 consists of 18 residues. Germline V CDR1 and CDR2: MNHEY, SVGAGI. V lost 0 bases to trimming and J lost 0 bases; unmatched junction nucleotides: 7. This clonotype was observed a handful of times. Its specificity is not known. MiXCR, applied by TCRdb to the reads, yields one record per CDR3 protein. Of 830,000 or so distinct CDR3 sequences detected, approximately 32% appear once; the ten largest clones hold 12%. This sequence was found in a human donor in good health (CMV status not recorded). Some clones in this sample may be carry-over from other donors' samples. The sample was cultured CD8+ T cells from PBMCs, taken from culture after CMV antigen stimulation. This chain joins TRBV6-5 and TRBJ2-3, with 9 bases identical to TRBD2. The CDR3: CASSYSASGAISTDTQYF. DNA of the CDR3: TGTGCCAGCAGTTACTCGGCTAGCGGGGCAATAAGCACAGATACGCAGTATTTT.